What follows is one T cell receptor (beta chain) and its context. Its antigen is not known. This sample is part of a study of vaccination effects on CD4 cells after COVID-19. After expansion with viral peptide pools in the ViraFEST assay, antigen-specific CD4+ T cells were sequenced. With roughly 9 days of culture completed, CD4+ T cells were isolated. Among the vaccine recipients, none had a prior SARS-CoV-2 infection, and nucleocapsid antibodies were negative. Supplemented with roughly 9 IU/ml IL-2 and about 10 ug/ml peptides, roughly 2 million PBMC per well were kept in culture. Repertoires were generated with immunoSEQ multiplex PCR, while TCRdb's copy carries only in-frame clones and drops some. Among about 54,000 clones listed, roughly 70% were seen once. This CDR3 comprises 13 residues. Germline loops: CDR1 MDHEN, CDR2 SYDVKM. V was trimmed by 2 bases and J by 9 bases, leaving 11 bases between them.

The sample here was CD4+ T cells from PBMCs cultured with SARS-CoV-2 spike peptides, taken before COVID-19 vaccination. The J gene is TRBJ1-5, the V gene TRBV28, with D possibly matching TRBD1 (6 bases). The sequence was obtained from a human donor who received a COVID-19 vaccine. The chain's CDR3 is CASSLQGLGPQHF. For the CDR3, the DNA is TGTGCCAGCAGTTTACAGGGGCTGGGGCCCCAGCATTTT.